This TCR beta chain was recovered during a study of T cells after yellow fever vaccination. This clonotype was found a few times. Its matching antigen is unknown. The 5'RACE template-switching step produced TCR cDNA and added a universal primer site and UMIs. Each CDR3 protein gets one entry after TCRdb re-called the 5' RACE reads with MiXCR. The sample carries 300,000 to 450,000 distinct CDR3 sequences, about 6.2% recorded once. Study-wide results and caveats: Reappearing after the booster were most of the clones from primary vaccination (roughly 96% CD4, approximately 88% CD8).

Germline CDR1 is KGHSH and CDR2 is LQKENI. This CDR3 comprises 16 residues. The ends lost 5 bases at V and 6 bases at J; junction bases unmatched: 9. The sample was PBMCs, taken 5 days after the yellow fever booster vaccination. The V and J genes are TRBV18 and TRBJ1-6; 8 bases align to TRBD1. This sequence was found in a man aged 30 to 39 who received the YFV17D yellow fever vaccine. CDR3 sequence: CASSSQGASPNSPLHF. The CDR3 nucleotides read TGTGCCAGCTCATCTCAGGGGGCTTCGCCTAATTCACCCCTCCACTTT.